Here is one TCR beta chain with its context. What it recognizes is unknown. The data are from a study of T cell responses to AZD1222 COVID-19 vaccine. Overall study findings and caveats: Seropositivity was recorded at baseline in only six AZD1222 recipients. It should be noted that donors were predominantly white British and more often female, and clonal diversity was possibly underestimated. All repertoire sampling was performed exclusively after the peak T cell response. Breadth and depth of Spike-specific TCRs rose after two AZD1222 doses.

Sequencing used immunoSEQ multiplex PCR; TCRdb keeps in-frame clones, though not all of them. The sample has approximately 64,000 clones; around nine tenths are singletons. The sequences come from peripheral blood, collected 28 days after the second dose of the MenACWY control vaccine. This receptor was identified in an adult who received the MenACWY meningococcal vaccine as a control.

The CDR3: CASSRGLLAGGSYNEQFF. The CDR3 nucleotides read TGTGCCAGCAGCCGAGGCTTGCTAGCGGGAGGATCCTACAATGAGCAGTTCTTC. V and J are TRBV7-8 and TRBJ2-1, with 11 positions matching TRBD2. This CDR3 comprises 18 residues. J lost 1 base, V lost 5 bases, and 10 bases had no gene match. The germline V gene encodes CDR1 SGHVS and CDR2 FQNEAQ.